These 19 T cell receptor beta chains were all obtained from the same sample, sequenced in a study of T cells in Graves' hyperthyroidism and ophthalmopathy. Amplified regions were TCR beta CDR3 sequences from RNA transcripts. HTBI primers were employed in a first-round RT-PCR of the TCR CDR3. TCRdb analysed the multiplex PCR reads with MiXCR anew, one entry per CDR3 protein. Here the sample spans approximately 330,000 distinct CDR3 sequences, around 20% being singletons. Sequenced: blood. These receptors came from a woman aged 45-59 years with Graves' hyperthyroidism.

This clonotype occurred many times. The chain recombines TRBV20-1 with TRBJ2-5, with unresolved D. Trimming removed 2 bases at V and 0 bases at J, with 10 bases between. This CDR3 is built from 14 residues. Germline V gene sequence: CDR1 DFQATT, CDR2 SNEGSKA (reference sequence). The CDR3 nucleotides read TGCAGTGCTAGATTATGGGCAGACCAAGAGACCCAGTACTTC. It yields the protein CSARLWADQETQYF.

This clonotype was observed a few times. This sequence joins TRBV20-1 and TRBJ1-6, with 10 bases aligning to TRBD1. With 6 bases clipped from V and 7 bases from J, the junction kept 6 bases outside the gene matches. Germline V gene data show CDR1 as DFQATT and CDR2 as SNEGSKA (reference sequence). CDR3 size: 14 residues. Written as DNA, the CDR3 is TGCAGTGCCCCCGGGGACAGGGGAAATTCACCCCTCCACTTT. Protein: CSAPGDRGNSPLHF.

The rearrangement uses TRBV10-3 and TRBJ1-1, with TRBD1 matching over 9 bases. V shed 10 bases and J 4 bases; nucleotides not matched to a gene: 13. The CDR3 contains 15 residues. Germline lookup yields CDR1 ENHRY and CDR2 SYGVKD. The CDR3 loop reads CATHGTGKSATEAFF. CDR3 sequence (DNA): TGTGCCACCCACGGGACAGGGAAGAGTGCCACTGAAGCTTTCTTT.

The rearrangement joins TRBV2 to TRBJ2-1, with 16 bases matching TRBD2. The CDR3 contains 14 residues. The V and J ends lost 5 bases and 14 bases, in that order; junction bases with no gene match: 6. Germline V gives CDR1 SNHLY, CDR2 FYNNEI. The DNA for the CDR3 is TGTGCCAGCAGTCCGGGACTAGCGGGAGGGGAAGAGTTCTTC. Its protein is CASSPGLAGGEEFF. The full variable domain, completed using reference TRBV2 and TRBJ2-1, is EPEVTQTPSHQVTQMGQEVILRCVPISNHLYFYWYRQILGQKVEFLVSFYNNEISEKSEIFDDQFSVERPDGSNFTLKIRSTKLEDSAMYFCASSPGLAGGEEFFGPGTRLTVL.

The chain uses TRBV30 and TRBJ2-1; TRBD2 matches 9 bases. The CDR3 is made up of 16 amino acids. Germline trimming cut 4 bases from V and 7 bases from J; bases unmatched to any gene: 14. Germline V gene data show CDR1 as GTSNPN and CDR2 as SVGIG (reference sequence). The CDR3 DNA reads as TGTGCCTGGATAGGAGCAGTGCGGGAGGGGTATAATGAGCAGTTCTTC. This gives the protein CAWIGAVREGYNEQFF.

CDR3 DNA sequence: TGTGCCAGCAGCTTACACAGCTCCTACGAGCAGTACTTC. This sequence encodes CASSLHSSYEQYF. V gene TRBV11-2 combines with J gene TRBJ2-7, with D unclear. Germline V CDR1 and CDR2: SGHAT, FQNNGV. The length of the CDR3 is 13 residues. Trimming shortened V by 2 bases and J by 0 bases, and 5 bases separated the two germline ends.

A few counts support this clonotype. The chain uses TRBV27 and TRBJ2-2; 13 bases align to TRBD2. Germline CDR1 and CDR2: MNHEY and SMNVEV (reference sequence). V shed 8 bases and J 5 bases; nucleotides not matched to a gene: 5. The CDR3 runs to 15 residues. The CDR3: CASRGTSGKTGELFF. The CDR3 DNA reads TGTGCCAGCCGAGGGACTAGCGGGAAGACCGGGGAGCTGTTTTTT.

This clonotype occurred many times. The CDR3 coding sequence is TGTGCCAGCAGTTTTTCCACAGATTACGAGCAGTACTTC. Encoded protein: CASSFSTDYEQYF. This chain uses TRBV28 with TRBJ2-7; no firm D call. The CDR3 length is 13 residues. Trimming left V 3 bases short and J 4 bases short, with 10 bases between. Per germline, CDR1 MDHEN and CDR2 SYDVKM. The entire variable domain, with the rest obtained from reference TRBV28 and TRBJ2-7, is as follows: DVKVTQSSRYLVKRTGEKVFLECVQDMDHENMFWYRQDPGLGLRLIYFSYDVKMKEKGDIPEGYSVSREKKERFSLILESASTNQTSMYLCASSFSTDYEQYFGPGTRLTVT.

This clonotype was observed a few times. Here the CDR3 reads CSATGTQYEQYF. The CDR3 nucleotides are TGCAGTGCTACCGGGACACAATACGAGCAGTACTTC. The V and J genes are TRBV20-1 and TRBJ2-7, with a possible D match to TRBD1 (6 bases). Per germline, CDR1 DFQATT and CDR2 SNEGSKA (reference sequence). CDR3 size: 12 residues. V dropped 4 bases and J dropped 4 bases, with 11 bases sitting between them.

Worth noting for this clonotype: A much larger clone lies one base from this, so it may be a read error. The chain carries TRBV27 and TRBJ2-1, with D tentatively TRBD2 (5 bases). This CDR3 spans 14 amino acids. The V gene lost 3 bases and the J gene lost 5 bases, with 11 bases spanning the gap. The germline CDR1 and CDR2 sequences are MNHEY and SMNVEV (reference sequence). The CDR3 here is CASSFYGVDNEQFF. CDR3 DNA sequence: TGTGCCAGCAGTTTCTACGGGGTCGACAATGAGCAGTTCTTC.

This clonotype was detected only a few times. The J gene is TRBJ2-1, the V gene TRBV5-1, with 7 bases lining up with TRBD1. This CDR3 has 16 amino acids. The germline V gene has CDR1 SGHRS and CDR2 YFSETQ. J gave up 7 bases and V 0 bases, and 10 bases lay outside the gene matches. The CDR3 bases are TGCGCCAGCAGCTTGGGCCGACAGGGTTTAACGAATGAGCAGTTCTTC. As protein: CASSLGRQGLTNEQFF.

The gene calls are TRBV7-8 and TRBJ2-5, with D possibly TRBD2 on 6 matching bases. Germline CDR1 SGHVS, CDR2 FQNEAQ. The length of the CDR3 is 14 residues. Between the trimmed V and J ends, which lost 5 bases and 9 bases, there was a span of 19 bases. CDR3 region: CASSPTSPWEAQYF. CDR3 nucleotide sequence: TGTGCCAGCAGCCCGACTTCCCCCTGGGAGGCCCAGTACTTC.

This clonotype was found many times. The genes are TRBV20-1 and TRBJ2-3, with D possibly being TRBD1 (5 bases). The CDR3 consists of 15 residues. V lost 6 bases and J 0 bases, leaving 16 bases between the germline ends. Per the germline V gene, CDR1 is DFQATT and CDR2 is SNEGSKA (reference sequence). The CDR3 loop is CSATEDTTSTDTQYF. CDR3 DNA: TGCAGTGCCACTGAGGACACTACTAGCACAGATACGCAGTATTTT.

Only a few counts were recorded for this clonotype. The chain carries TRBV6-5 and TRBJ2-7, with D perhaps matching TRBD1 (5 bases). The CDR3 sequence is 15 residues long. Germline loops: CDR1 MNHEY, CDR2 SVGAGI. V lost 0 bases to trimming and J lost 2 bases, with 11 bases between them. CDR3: CASSYSGRATYEQYF. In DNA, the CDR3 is TGTGCCAGCAGTTACTCCGGCAGGGCAACCTACGAGCAGTACTTC.

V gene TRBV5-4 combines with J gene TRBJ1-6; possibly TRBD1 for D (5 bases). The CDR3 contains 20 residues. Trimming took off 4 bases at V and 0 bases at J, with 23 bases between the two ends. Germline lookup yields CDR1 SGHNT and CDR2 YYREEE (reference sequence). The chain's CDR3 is CASSPDLRDFRNSYNSPLHF. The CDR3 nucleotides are TGTGCCAGCAGCCCAGACCTCCGGGACTTCCGAAACTCCTATAATTCACCCCTCCACTTT.

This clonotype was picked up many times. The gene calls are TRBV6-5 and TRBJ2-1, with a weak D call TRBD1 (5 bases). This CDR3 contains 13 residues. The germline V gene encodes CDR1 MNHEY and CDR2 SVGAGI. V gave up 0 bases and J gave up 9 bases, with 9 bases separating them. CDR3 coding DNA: TGTGCCAGCAGTTACTCGCCAGGGCGTGAGCAGTTCTTC. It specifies CASSYSPGREQFF.

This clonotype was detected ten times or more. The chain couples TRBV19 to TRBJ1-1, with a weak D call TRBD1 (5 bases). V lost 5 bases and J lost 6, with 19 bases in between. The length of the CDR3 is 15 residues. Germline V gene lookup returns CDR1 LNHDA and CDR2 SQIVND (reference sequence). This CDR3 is CASSVSGTAIAEAFF. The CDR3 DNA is TGTGCCAGTAGTGTATCCGGGACCGCTATCGCTGAAGCTTTCTTT. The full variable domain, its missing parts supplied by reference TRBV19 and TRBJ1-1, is DGGITQSPKYLFRKEGQNVTLSCEQNLNHDAMYWYRQDPGQGLRLIYYSQIVNDFQKGDIAEGYSVSREKKESFPLTVTSAQKNPTAFYLCASSVSGTAIAEAFFGQGTRLTVV.

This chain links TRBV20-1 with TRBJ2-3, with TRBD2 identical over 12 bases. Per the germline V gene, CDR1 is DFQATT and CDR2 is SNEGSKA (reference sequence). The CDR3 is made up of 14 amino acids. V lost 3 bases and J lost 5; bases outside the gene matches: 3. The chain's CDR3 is CSASASGRGDTQYF. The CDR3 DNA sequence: TGCAGTGCTAGCGCTAGCGGGAGGGGAGATACGCAGTATTTT.

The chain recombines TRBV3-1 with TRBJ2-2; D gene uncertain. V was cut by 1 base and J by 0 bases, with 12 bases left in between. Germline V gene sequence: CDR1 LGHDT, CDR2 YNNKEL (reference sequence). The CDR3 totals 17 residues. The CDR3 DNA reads TGTGCCAGCAGCCAAGGGCCCCGATATGCGAACACCGGGGAGCTGTTTTTT. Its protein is CASSQGPRYANTGELFF.